This T cell receptor (beta chain) appears in the sequencing data of a study of blood T cell repertoires in COVID-19. Looking at the study overall: There were acute and convalescent COVID-19 samples, and they came from the United States, Italy and Spain. PBMCs, B-cell-depleted T cells, or T cells provided the cDNA or gDNA that made up the material.

Authors' processing steps: Reference gene primers were amplified, and this amplification served to estimate nucleated cell counts. Using immunoSEQ multiplex PCR, the repertoire was profiled, and TCRdb retains in-frame clones only, with some absent. Clone size and the V and J calls come from that table; the DNA yielded D and trimming. The sample lists 200,000 to 250,000 clones; roughly 89% were seen once. The CDR3 runs to 18 residues. The clonotype comes from a man aged 55 to 69 who had recovered from COVID-19. Material for sequencing was peripheral blood. The rearrangement links TRBV21-1 to TRBJ2-1; TRBD1 is taken as the D call from the table, unchecked against the DNA. TRBV21-1 is an annotated pseudogene. The CDR3 DNA is TGTGCCAGCAGCAAAGCCCCGAAAACAGGGAAGGACTACAATGAGCAGTTCTTC. It encodes CASSKAPKTGKDYNEQFF.